This T cell receptor beta chain was found in a study of beta chain features in type 1 diabetes. Trimming removed 3 bases at V and 0 bases at J, with 7 bases between. CDR3 size: 15 residues. The germline V gene encodes CDR1 SGDLS and CDR2 YYNGEE. On this clone itself: Its matching antigen is unknown.

All of the isolated RNA was reverse transcribed, so expressed TCRB transcripts were sequenced. Assay: immunoSEQ multiplex PCR; the TCRdb copy retains only in-frame clones and omits some. The profile shows over 200,000 clones, under 13% of them singletons. Notes on the study in general: Shortening that was moderate but significant affected the TCRB CDR3s of Type 1 diabetes patients in all four CD4+ subsets.

The TCR was taken from a young man with type 1 diabetes. Sequenced material: naive CD4+ T cells from blood. The chain couples TRBV9 to TRBJ1-6; no firm D call. The CDR3 DNA follows: TGTGCCAGCAGCGCAGGAAGCTCCTATAATTCACCCCTCCACTTT. Residues: CASSAGSSYNSPLHF.